A single sample gave rise to the 25 T cell receptor beta chains below, sequenced in a study of blood T cell repertoires in COVID-19. TCRdb keeps only in-frame clones here, not all; method: immunoSEQ multiplex PCR. The profile shows a few hundred thousand clones, roughly 86% of them singletons. Sequenced sample: peripheral blood. The receptor source for this set is a woman between 65 and 79 years old with active or convalescent COVID-19.

The chain has TRBV20-1 and TRBJ1-5, with D uncertain. The germline V and J ends were trimmed by 6 bases and 9 bases, with 9 bases remaining between them. Germline-derived CDR1 and CDR2 are DFQATT and SNEGSKA (reference sequence). The CDR3 is 10 residues long. The CDR3 reads CSAYYGPQHF. DNA for the CDR3: TGCAGTGCGTATTACGGGCCCCAGCATTTT.

This CDR3 is CAPGCSYNEQFF. In nucleotides, the CDR3 is TGTGCGCCAGGGTGCTCCTACAATGAGCAGTTCTTC. The V call is TRBV21-1, the J call TRBJ2-1; the table names TRBD1, a call not compared with the DNA. TRBV21-1 is designated a pseudogene. The CDR3 is 12 residues long.

The chain couples TRBV5-8 to TRBJ1-5; 7 positions agree with TRBD1. CDR1 is SGHTS and CDR2 is YDEGEE in the germline V gene. The CDR3 extends over 16 amino acids. Trimming cost V 4 bases and J 4 bases; bases outside gene matches: 11. CDR3 coding DNA: TGTGCCAGCAGCCCCCTCAGGACAGGAGCAAATCAGCCCCAGCATTTT. It is translated as CASSPLRTGANQPQHF.

The V and J genes are TRBV10-3 and TRBJ1-1; D unclear. Germline loops: CDR1 ENHRY, CDR2 SYGVKD. Trimming stripped 4 bases from V and 1 base from J, with 7 bases between. The CDR3 runs 13 residues. Here the CDR3 DNA reads TGTGCCATCAGTGGAACAGAGAACACTGAAGCTTTCTTT. Translating it yields CAISGTENTEAFF.

This clone appeared many times. The CDR3 loop reads CSAVTGPEQFF. CDR3 nucleotides: TGCAGTGCGGTCACAGGGCCTGAGCAGTTCTTC. The genes are TRBV20-1 and TRBJ2-1; maybe TRBD1 (6 bases). V was cut by 6 bases and J by 9 bases, with 12 bases left in between. Per germline, CDR1 DFQATT and CDR2 SNEGSKA (reference sequence). This CDR3 spans 11 amino acids.

The chain combines TRBV5-6 with TRBJ2-7; TRBD1 agrees at 9 bases. V was pared by 4 bases and J by 2 bases, with 4 bases of the junction left unmatched. The CDR3 consists of 14 residues. Germline V lookup: CDR1 SGHDT, CDR2 YYEEEE. Here the CDR3 reads CASSVTGGAYEQYF. DNA for the CDR3: TGTGCCAGCAGCGTGACAGGGGGAGCCTACGAGCAGTACTTC.

The chain couples TRBV6-2 or TRBV6-3 to TRBJ1-6; D call uncertain. Per germline, CDR1 MNHEY and CDR2 SVGEGT. CDR3 length: 13 amino acids. Trimming took off 3 bases at V and 10 bases at J, with 10 bases between the two ends. The CDR3 is CASSYIEESPLHF. Here the CDR3 DNA reads TGTGCCAGCAGTTATATTGAGGAATCACCCCTCCACTTT.

The V gene is TRBV18, the J gene TRBJ1-1; no reliable D call. Germline lookup yields CDR1 KGHSH and CDR2 LQKENI. This CDR3 has 13 amino acids. Trimming took 7 bases from V and 3 from J, leaving 12 bases between them. The CDR3 loop is CASYRVEDTEAFF. The DNA for the CDR3 is TGTGCCAGCTATCGGGTAGAGGACACTGAAGCTTTCTTT.

V and J are TRBV11-2 and TRBJ1-1, with a possible D match to TRBD1 (5 bases). The V gene lost 5 bases and the J gene lost 4 bases, with 20 bases spanning the gap. Germline CDR1 and CDR2: SGHAT and FQNNGV. The CDR3 consists of 16 residues. In DNA, the CDR3 is TGTGCCAGCAGCCCCCGTGGGGGAGGATCTCTCACTGAAGCTTTCTTT. Translated: CASSPRGGGSLTEAFF.

The chain employs TRBV7-2 and TRBJ2-1, with D perhaps matching TRBD1 (5 bases). Trimming removed 0 bases from V and 4 bases from J, with 16 bases in between. Germline V gene lookup returns CDR1 SGHTA and CDR2 FQGNSA. The CDR3 length is 17 residues. The CDR3 bases are TGTGCCAGCAGCTTAGCGCTTGCGCGGACATTTTACAATGAGCAGTTCTTC. This encodes CASSLALARTFYNEQFF.

The V and J genes are TRBV6-5 and TRBJ1-2; D not certain. CDR1 and CDR2 (germline): MNHEY, SVGAGI. The length of the CDR3 is 15 residues. Trimming stripped 6 bases from V and 4 bases from J, with 18 bases between. The CDR3 nucleotides read TGTGCCAGCAGCAGATCCCCTAGTATACCCTATGGCTACACCTTC. Translation gives CASSRSPSIPYGYTF.

The chain recombines TRBV10-3 with TRBJ2-5; D is uncertain. This CDR3 has 15 residues. The ends were cut back, 3 bases at V and 5 bases at J, with 16 bases in the middle. Per germline, CDR1 ENHRY and CDR2 SYGVKD. The CDR3: CAISERRRGGETQYF. CDR3 in DNA: TGTGCCATCAGTGAAAGACGCAGAGGCGGCGAGACCCAGTACTTC.

V and J are TRBV11-2 and TRBJ1-6; a weak D match, TRBD1 (5 bases). Trimming cost V 5 bases and J 1 base, with 9 bases left between them. From germline, CDR1 is SGHAT and CDR2 FQNNGV. The CDR3 has 15 residues. For the CDR3, the DNA is TGTGCCAGCAGCCCGGGGGGTTCCTATAATTCACCCCTCCACTTT. It yields the protein CASSPGGSYNSPLHF.

This clone was counted between two and nine times. This chain connects TRBV6-2 or TRBV6-3 to TRBJ1-3; weak D call: TRBD1 (5 bases). The CDR3 spans 18 residues. Between the trimmed V and J ends, which lost 6 bases and 4 bases, there was a span of 25 bases. Germline lookup yields CDR1 MNHEY and CDR2 SVGEGT. CDR3 nucleotides: TGTGCCAGCAGCTCCGGGACTTACGCCACACGCTTCGGAAACACCATATATTTT. It codes for CASSSGTYATRFGNTIYF.

This clone was picked up one time. The chain links TRBV5-1 to TRBJ2-5, with unresolved D. Between the trimmed V and J ends, which lost 3 bases and 5 bases, there was a span of 8 bases. The CDR3 spans 12 residues. Germline V lookup: CDR1 SGHRS, CDR2 YFSETQ. The CDR3 nucleotides are TGCGCCAGCAGCTCGAACTGGGAGACCCAGTACTTC. Its protein is CASSSNWETQYF.

The rearrangement joins TRBV6-6 to TRBJ2-3; D may be TRBD1 (5 bases). Looked up from germline, CDR1 is MNHNY and CDR2 is SVGAGI (reference sequence). V was cut by 7 bases and J by 8 bases, with 13 bases left in between. The CDR3 covers 12 residues. The CDR3 is CASNSQEFTQYF. In DNA, the CDR3 is TGTGCCAGCAATTCACAGGAGTTTACGCAGTATTTT.

V usage is TRBV20-1 and J usage is TRBJ1-4; possible D gene TRBD1, 6 bases. Germline V gene sequence: CDR1 DFQATT, CDR2 SNEGSKA (reference sequence). There are 11 residues in the CDR3. V was trimmed by 5 bases and J by 12 bases, leaving 13 bases between them. CDR3: CSAPGVRELFF. In nucleotides, the CDR3 is TGCAGTGCTCCAGGGGTGAGGGAACTGTTTTTT.

This clone was seen only once. V and J are TRBV6-4 and TRBJ1-4; D not certain. The CDR3 covers 13 residues. V was shortened by 4 bases and J by 7 bases, with 10 bases between the two germline ends. The germline gives CDR1 MRHNA, CDR2 SNTAGT. This CDR3 reads CASSGAFGEKLFF. In DNA, the CDR3 is TGTGCCAGCAGTGGGGCGTTTGGTGAAAAACTGTTTTTT.

Regarding this clone: The sample contains more than one DNA sequence encoding this CDR3. The V and J genes are TRBV7-9 and TRBJ1-1; 7 bases are a match to TRBD1. The V and J ends lost 6 bases and 5 bases, in that order; junction bases with no gene match: 3. This CDR3 is built from 12 residues. Germline assignment: CDR1 SEHNR and CDR2 FQNEAQ (reference sequence). In DNA form, the CDR3 reads TGTGCCAGCAGTCCAGGGGGAACTGAAGCTTTCTTT. The encoded protein is CASSPGGTEAFF.

The chain joins TRBV10-3 to TRBJ1-1, with D possibly being TRBD1 (6 bases). Germline-derived CDR1 and CDR2 are ENHRY and SYGVKD. The CDR3 is made up of 14 amino acids. The germline V and J ends were trimmed by 0 bases and 3 bases, with 8 bases remaining between them. The CDR3 loop reads CAISESGGDTEAFF. The CDR3 region has the DNA TGTGCCATCAGTGAGTCAGGGGGTGACACTGAAGCTTTCTTT.

A few counts support this clone. This rearrangement joins TRBV6-6 to TRBJ1-2, with D perhaps TRBD1 (5 bases). The length of the CDR3 is 12 residues. CDR1 and CDR2 (germline): MNHNY, SVGAGI (reference sequence). V lost 9 bases and J lost 0, with 8 bases in between. The CDR3 DNA is TGTGCCAGTCGCAGGGCTAACTATGGCTACACCTTC. This gives the protein CASRRANYGYTF.

This chain joins TRBV7-2 and TRBJ1-5, with D hard to call. CDR1 is SGHTA and CDR2 is FQGNSA in the germline V gene. The CDR3 spans 14 residues. The V end lost 5 bases, the J end lost 6 bases, and 14 bases lay between the germline ends. This chain's CDR3 is CASSPTWAGQPQHF. In DNA, the CDR3 is TGTGCCAGCAGCCCAACCTGGGCTGGTCAGCCCCAGCATTTT.

The chain carries TRBV7-2 and TRBJ2-3; 12 nucleotides match TRBD1. Germline V gene data show CDR1 as SGHTA and CDR2 as FQGNSA. This CDR3 is 17 amino acids long. V lost 1 base and J lost 6; bases outside the gene matches: 8. In nucleotides, the CDR3 is TGTGCCAGCAGCTTAGTACCGGGACAGGGGGCGCAGGATACGCAGTATTTT. It is translated as CASSLVPGQGAQDTQYF.

This clone appeared once. The V gene is TRBV18, the J gene TRBJ2-1; D might be TRBD2 (5 bases). The CDR3 contains 13 residues. Germline CDR1 is KGHSH and CDR2 is LQKENI. V lost 4 bases and J 7 bases, leaving 11 bases between the germline ends. CDR3 in amino acids: CASSLGLGNEQFF. The CDR3 DNA reads as TGTGCCAGCTCACTCGGACTGGGGAATGAGCAGTTCTTC.

V usage is TRBV4-3 and J usage is TRBJ2-7; D gene ambiguous. The V and J ends lost 3 bases and 4 bases respectively, with 13 bases between them. The CDR3 runs 14 residues. The germline V gene encodes CDR1 LGHNA and CDR2 YSLEER. CDR3 in amino acids: CASSHVVSVYEQYF. CDR3 coding DNA: TGCGCCAGCAGCCACGTTGTTTCGGTTTACGAGCAGTACTTC.